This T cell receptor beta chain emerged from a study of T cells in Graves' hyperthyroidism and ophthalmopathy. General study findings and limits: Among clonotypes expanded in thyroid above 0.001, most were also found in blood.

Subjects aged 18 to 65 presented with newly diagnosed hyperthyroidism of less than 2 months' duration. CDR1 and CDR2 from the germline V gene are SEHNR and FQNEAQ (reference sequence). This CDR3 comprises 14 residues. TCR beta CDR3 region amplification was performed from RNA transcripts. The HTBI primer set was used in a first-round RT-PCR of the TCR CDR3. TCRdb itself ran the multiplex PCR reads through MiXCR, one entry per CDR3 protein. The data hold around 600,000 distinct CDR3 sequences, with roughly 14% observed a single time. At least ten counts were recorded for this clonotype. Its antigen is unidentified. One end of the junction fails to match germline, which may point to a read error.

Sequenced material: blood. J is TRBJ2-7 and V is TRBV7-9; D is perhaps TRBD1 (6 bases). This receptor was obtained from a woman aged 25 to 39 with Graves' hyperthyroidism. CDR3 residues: CASSFSGTLYEQYF. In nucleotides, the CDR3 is TGCGCCAGCAGCTTCTCCGGGACACTTTACGAGCAGTACTTC.